Shown below are 22 T cell receptor beta chains from a single sample sequenced in a study of T cells in Graves' hyperthyroidism and ophthalmopathy. Researchers amplified the TCR beta CDR3 regions from RNA transcripts. First-round RT-PCR targeting the TCR CDR3 was performed with the HTBI primer set. TCRdb re-derived calls from the multiplex PCR reads in MiXCR, one entry per CDR3 protein. The table lists more than 350,000 distinct CDR3 sequences, 14% to 15% of them singletons. Sequenced material: blood. These receptors were taken from a woman under 40 with Graves' hyperthyroidism.

The chain uses TRBV6-2 or TRBV6-3 and TRBJ2-1, with TRBD2 identical over 8 bases. CDR3 length: 13 amino acids. The germline CDR1 and CDR2 sequences are MNHEY and SVGEGT. V trimming: 10 bases; J trimming: 12 bases; junction bases outside the gene matches: 14. CDR3 nucleotide sequence: TGTGCCAACAGCATGACTAGCGCGGGTCTGCAGTTCTTC. This encodes CANSMTSAGLQFF.

The chain joins TRBV28 to TRBJ2-4; weak D call: TRBD1 (5 bases). Germline V gene data show CDR1 as MDHEN and CDR2 as SYDVKM. CDR3 size: 15 residues. The V end lost 3 bases, the J end lost 0 bases, and 9 bases lay between the germline ends. The CDR3: CASSLGQRAKNIQYF. The DNA of the CDR3 is TGTGCCAGCAGTTTGGGGCAGCGAGCCAAAAACATTCAGTACTTC.

This clonotype was observed a handful of times. The CDR3 DNA reads TGTGCCAGCAGCCTCGCGACTAGCGGGAGCTATGAGCAGTTCTTC. This gives the protein CASSLATSGSYEQFF. The chain links TRBV3-1 to TRBJ2-1; 12 nucleotides agree with TRBD2. Germline V lookup: CDR1 LGHDT, CDR2 YNNKEL (reference sequence). The ends lost 4 bases at V and 8 bases at J; junction bases unmatched: 6. CDR3 size: 15 residues.

As concerns this clonotype: This could be a read error, since a much larger clone is one nucleotide away. V usage is TRBV3-1 and J usage is TRBJ2-1, with TRBD1 matching 10 bases. The CDR3 is 14 residues long. CDR1 and CDR2 from the germline V gene are LGHDT and YNNKEL (reference sequence). DNA for the CDR3: TGTGCCAGCAGCCGACAGGGGGCAAGAAATGGGCAGTTCTTC. This translates into CASSRQGARNGQFF.

The chain links TRBV27 to TRBJ2-7, with 9 positions matching TRBD2. The CDR3 covers 15 residues. Per the germline V gene, CDR1 is MNHEY and CDR2 is SMNVEV (reference sequence). V lost 8 bases and J lost 3; bases outside the gene matches: 11. The CDR3 protein is CASSVGASGIYEQYF. DNA for the CDR3: TGTGCCAGCTCCGTCGGAGCTAGCGGGATCTACGAGCAGTACTTC.

Worth noting for this clonotype: A much more abundant neighbour one base away suggests this may be a read error. This rearrangement joins TRBV7-9 to TRBJ2-7; D gene uncertain. V was shortened by 3 bases and J by 4 bases, with 13 bases between the two germline ends. The CDR3 runs to 14 residues. Germline V gene sequence: CDR1 SEHNR, CDR2 FQNEAQ (reference sequence). In DNA, the CDR3 is TGTGCCAGCAGCTTTGTCTCTTCAGCATACGAGCAGTACTTC. Residues: CASSFVSSAYEQYF.

This sequence joins TRBV2 and TRBJ1-3; no definite D call. V lost 2 bases and J lost 1, with 15 bases in between. CDR3 length: 17 residues. Per germline, CDR1 SNHLY and CDR2 FYNNEI. In nucleotides, the CDR3 is TGTGCCAGCAGTGAAAGTGGTTCGGGCGCTTCTGGAAACACCATATATTTT. It is translated as CASSESGSGASGNTIYF.

This clonotype was detected many times. The chain employs TRBV27 and TRBJ2-1; 8 nucleotides agree with TRBD2. Germline assignment: CDR1 MNHEY and CDR2 SMNVEV (reference sequence). V was pared by 3 bases and J by 6 bases, with 16 bases of the junction left unmatched. This CDR3 spans 18 amino acids. The CDR3 coding sequence is TGTGCCAGCAGTTTCACCATACCCCCGGGACTAGGTACCAATGAGCAGTTCTTC. Translation: CASSFTIPPGLGTNEQFF.

This clonotype was recorded at least ten times. The rearrangement links TRBV20-1 to TRBJ2-7, with D possibly being TRBD1 or TRBD2 (5 bases each). This CDR3 has 15 amino acids. From germline, CDR1 is DFQATT and CDR2 SNEGSKA (reference sequence). Trimming pared 0 bases from V and 5 bases from J, leaving 17 bases between. The CDR3 sequence is CSARDLGDALNEQYF. The CDR3 bases are TGCAGTGCTAGAGATCTGGGGGACGCTCTCAACGAGCAGTACTTC.

This clonotype was picked up a small number of times. The chain links TRBV11-2 to TRBJ2-7, with D unresolved. The germline V gene has CDR1 SGHAT and CDR2 FQNNGV. CDR3 length: 15 amino acids. Trimming pared 1 base from V and 2 bases from J, leaving 12 bases between. CDR3 in amino acids: CASSLASGFPYEQYF. The CDR3 DNA sequence: TGTGCCAGCAGCTTAGCTTCTGGCTTTCCCTACGAGCAGTACTTC.

This clonotype has only a few counts. This chain connects TRBV18 to TRBJ2-7, with D unresolved. Deletions cut 2 bases from V and 6 bases from J, with 11 bases between. The CDR3 runs to 13 residues. CDR1 is KGHSH, CDR2 LQKENI, per germline. The chain's CDR3 is CASSPDQLSEQYF. The CDR3 bases are TGTGCCAGCTCACCAGATCAGCTCAGCGAGCAGTACTTC.

This clonotype was detected only a few times. This CDR3 reads CASSPWTRREETQYF. As DNA, the CDR3 is TGTGCCAGCAGCCCGTGGACCAGAAGGGAGGAGACCCAGTACTTC. This chain uses TRBV5-8 with TRBJ2-5, with D possibly matching TRBD2 (5 bases). The CDR3 runs to 15 residues. Germline CDR1 is SGHTS and CDR2 is YDEGEE. The ends were cut back, 4 bases at V and 5 bases at J, with 18 bases in the middle.

This clonotype was observed many times. V is TRBV30 and J is TRBJ2-2; the D is unclear. CDR3 length equals 12 residues. Trimming took 1 base from V and 6 from J, leaving 6 bases between them. Germline loops: CDR1 GTSNPN, CDR2 SVGIG (reference sequence). CDR3 protein: CAWSGVSGELFF. CDR3 coding DNA: TGTGCCTGGAGTGGGGTTTCCGGGGAGCTGTTTTTT. The variable domain in full, completed from reference TRBV30 and TRBJ2-2, reads SQTIHQWPATLVQPVGSPLSLECTVEGTSNPNLYWYRQAAGRGLQLLFYSVGIGQISSEVPQNLSASRPQDRQFILSSKKLLLSDSGFYLCAWSGVSGELFFGEGSRLTVL.

The V gene is TRBV19, the J gene TRBJ2-2; no definite D call. The germline CDR1 and CDR2 sequences are LNHDA and SQIVND (reference sequence). Deletions cut 7 bases from V and 0 bases from J, with 9 bases between. This CDR3 region has 14 residues. The CDR3 region has the DNA TGTGCCAGTAAGAGTCAAACGAACACCGGGGAGCTGTTTTTT. This encodes CASKSQTNTGELFF.

This clonotype has at least ten counts. The V call is TRBV13, the J call TRBJ2-2; 8 bases map to TRBD2. This CDR3 has 18 residues. Germline values: CDR1 PRHDT, CDR2 FYEKMQ (reference sequence). J was trimmed by 3 bases and V by 5 bases; bases with no gene match: 14. This chain's CDR3 is CASSPYPTSAGYTGELFF. The CDR3 DNA sequence: TGTGCCAGCAGCCCTTATCCGACTAGCGCTGGCTACACCGGGGAGCTGTTTTTT. Full variable domain (outside the CDR3, taken from reference TRBV13 and TRBJ2-2): AAGVIQSPRHLIKEKRETATLKCYPIPRHDTVYWYQQGPGQDPQFLISFYEKMQSDKGSIPDRFSAQQFSDYHSELNMSSLELGDSALYFCASSPYPTSAGYTGELFFGEGSRLTVL.

This clonotype was seen more than once but under ten times. This chain uses TRBV11-2 with TRBJ1-1; 11 positions match TRBD1. V lost 3 bases to trimming and J lost 6 bases; unmatched junction nucleotides: 24. The CDR3 is 21 residues long. Germline lookup yields CDR1 SGHAT and CDR2 FQNNGV. The CDR3 protein is CASSFHRTGGIFRDFGAEAFF. The CDR3 DNA follows: TGTGCCAGCAGCTTCCATCGGACAGGGGGCATCTTTCGGGACTTTGGCGCTGAAGCTTTCTTT.

The chain recombines TRBV2 with TRBJ2-3, with TRBD1 as a possible D gene (6 bases). The CDR3 loop spans 13 amino acids. Trimming took off 7 bases at V and 2 bases at J, with 10 bases between the two ends. Per the germline V gene, CDR1 is SNHLY and CDR2 is FYNNEI. CDR3 bases: TGTGCCAGCACGGACAGACCCACAGATACGCAGTATTTT. Encoded protein: CASTDRPTDTQYF.

The chain joins TRBV29-1 to TRBJ2-3, with a weak D call TRBD2 (6 bases). Germline lookup yields CDR1 SQVTM and CDR2 ANQGSEA. This CDR3 region has 13 residues. V was cut by 4 bases and J by 0 bases, with 8 bases left in between. CDR3 residues: CSVVRGSTDTQYF. The CDR3 coding sequence is TGCAGCGTTGTTCGGGGGAGCACAGATACGCAGTATTTT.

J is TRBJ1-1 and V is TRBV28; no clear D gene. Trimming left V 6 bases short and J 1 base short, with 12 bases between. This CDR3 spans 14 amino acids. Germline CDR1 reads MDHEN; CDR2 reads SYDVKM. This chain's CDR3 is CASRPRPGNTEAFF. The CDR3 nucleotides are TGTGCCAGCAGACCCCGGCCGGGGAACACTGAAGCTTTCTTT.

This clonotype occurred many times. This rearrangement joins TRBV6-6 to TRBJ2-7; no definite D call. This CDR3 spans 20 amino acids. The V gene's germline CDR1 is MNHNY and CDR2 SVGAGI (reference sequence). Trimming removed 0 bases at V and 5 bases at J, with 29 bases between. Written as DNA, the CDR3 is TGTGCCAGCAGTTACTCGATCCTTGGAGACCCCCGGGTGAGAATTAACGAGCAGTACTTC. This encodes CASSYSILGDPRVRINEQYF.

This clonotype was counted between two and nine times. This sequence joins TRBV20-1 and TRBJ2-3; TRBD2 matches at 8 bases. The germline gives CDR1 DFQATT, CDR2 SNEGSKA (reference sequence). This CDR3 region has 14 residues. V dropped 3 bases and J dropped 3; count of bases not matched to a gene: 5. For the CDR3, the DNA is TGCAGTGCTAGTATGCCGGGAGGGACAGATACGCAGTATTTT. Translating gives CSASMPGGTDTQYF.

This clonotype has a handful of counts. CDR3 sequence: CSARSLDSNEKLFF. DNA for the CDR3: TGCAGTGCTAGGAGCCTAGATTCTAATGAAAAACTGTTTTTT. J is TRBJ1-4 and V is TRBV20-1; no firm D call. Germline CDR1 DFQATT, CDR2 SNEGSKA (reference sequence). The CDR3 covers 14 residues. V was trimmed by 3 bases and J by 3 bases, leaving 11 bases between them.